These 6 T cell receptor beta chains originate from one sample sequenced in a study of cytomegalovirus exposure and HLA in healthy donors. With 60 Vbeta and 13 Jbeta primers, the PCR was carried out. Clones were sequenced by immunoSEQ multiplex PCR, and TCRdb holds only the in-frame ones, with some missing. The repertoire consists of about 120,000 clones, with around 70% occurring once and the leading ten covering 4%. Material: PBMCs. These receptors all stem from a man aged 40-49 years in good health and CMV-seropositive.

This clone was counted only a few times. V and J are TRBV13 and TRBJ2-7; TRBD1 matches at 7 bases. There are 14 residues in the CDR3. V shed 2 bases and J 4 bases; nucleotides not matched to a gene: 5. The germline V gene has CDR1 PRHDT and CDR2 FYEKMQ (reference sequence). CDR3 residues: CASSLRDRRYEQYF. CDR3 DNA sequence: TGTGCCAGCAGCTTACGGGACAGAAGATACGAGCAGTACTTC.

This chain connects TRBV28 to TRBJ2-7; 11 positions agree with TRBD2. This CDR3 spans 15 amino acids. Germline V CDR1 and CDR2: MDHEN, SYDVKM. The junction had 2 bases not matched to a gene; V was cut back by 2 bases and J by 2 bases. The CDR3 nucleotides are TGTGCCAGCAGTTTACGACTAGCGGGACCCTACGAGCAGTACTTC. This sequence encodes CASSLRLAGPYEQYF.

The chain has TRBV5-8 and TRBJ1-5; a weak D match, TRBD1 (6 bases). Germline V gene lookup returns CDR1 SGHTS and CDR2 YDEGEE. The CDR3 is 17 residues long. Trimming took off 1 base at V and 4 bases at J, with 18 bases between the two ends. This CDR3 is CASSLWGTRGGNQPQHF. In DNA form, the CDR3 reads TGTGCCAGCAGCTTGTGGGGGACACGGGGCGGGAATCAGCCCCAGCATTTT.

The chain links TRBV28 to TRBJ2-7, with TRBD1 as a possible D gene (7 bases). In germline, CDR1 is MDHEN, CDR2 SYDVKM. CDR3 length equals 16 residues. Trimming left V 3 bases short and J 0 bases short, with 15 bases between. The CDR3 here is CASSFGRGQFSYEQYF. The CDR3 nucleotides read TGTGCCAGCAGTTTCGGGCGGGGACAGTTCTCCTACGAGCAGTACTTC.

CDR3 nucleotides: TGCGCCAGCAGCCCTAACCCAGGACAGTCCTACAATGAGCAGTTCTTC. It is translated as CASSPNPGQSYNEQFF. The J gene is TRBJ2-1, the V gene TRBV5-1, with D possibly TRBD1 on 6 matching bases. In germline, CDR1 is SGHRS, CDR2 YFSETQ. V shed 4 bases and J shed 1 base, with 15 bases lying between them. This CDR3 contains 16 residues. The full variable domain, its missing parts supplied by reference TRBV5-1 and TRBJ2-1, is KAGVTQTPRYLIKTRGQQVTLSCSPISGHRSVSWYQQTPGQGLQFLFEYFSETQRNKGNFPGRFSGRQFSNSRSEMNVSTLELGDSALYLCASSPNPGQSYNEQFFGPGTRLTVL.

This chain links TRBV14 with TRBJ1-3, with D perhaps matching TRBD1 (5 bases). V was pared by 4 bases and J by 0 bases, with 13 bases between. The CDR3 is made up of 16 amino acids. Germline CDR1 is SGHDN and CDR2 is FVKESK. The CDR3, as DNA: TGTGCCAGCAGCCGCCGGGACTCCGGCTCTGGAAACACCATATATTTT. Its protein is CASSRRDSGSGNTIYF.